This paragraph covers one T cell receptor (beta chain) sequence. This entry comes from a study of Ad26.COV2.S vaccination and SARS-CoV-2 variants. Study context: Donor got 5x10^10 or 1x10^11 viral particles of Ad26.COV2.S.

V was cut by 3 bases and J by 7 bases, with 12 bases left in between. This CDR3 is built from 13 residues. Germline V gives CDR1 MNHNS, CDR2 SASEGT. Sequencing was performed with immunoSEQ multiplex PCR; in TCRdb, only in-frame clones are kept and a portion is missing. The sample lists roughly 460,000 clones; roughly nine tenths were seen once. Treatment: roughly 20 received Ad26.COV2.S at low or high dose, single or two shots; five or six received placebo; per-sample allocation not given. Sampling took place 63 days after the first vaccine or placebo injection. Vaccine was an Ad26 vector expressing Wuhan-strain SARS-CoV-2 spike.

J is TRBJ1-1 and V is TRBV6-1; D unclear. The TCR sequence derives from a person between 18 and 65 years old who received the Ad26.COV2.S COVID-19 vaccine or a placebo. The specimen was peripheral blood, collected in a trial of Ad26.COV2.S vaccine versus placebo. This CDR3 is CASSDPHEIEAFF. In DNA form, the CDR3 reads TGTGCCAGCAGTGACCCCCACGAAATTGAAGCTTTCTTT.